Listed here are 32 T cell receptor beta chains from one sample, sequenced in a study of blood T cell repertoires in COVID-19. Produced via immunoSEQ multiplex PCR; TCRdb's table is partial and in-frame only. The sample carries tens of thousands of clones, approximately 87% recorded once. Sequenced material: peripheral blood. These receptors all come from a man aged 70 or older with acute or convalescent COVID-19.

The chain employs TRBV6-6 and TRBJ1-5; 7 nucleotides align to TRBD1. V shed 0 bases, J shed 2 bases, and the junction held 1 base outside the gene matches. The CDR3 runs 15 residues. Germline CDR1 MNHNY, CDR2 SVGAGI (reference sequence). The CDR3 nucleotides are TGTGCCAGCAGTTACTCCGGGACAGGCAATCAGCCCCAGCATTTT. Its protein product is CASSYSGTGNQPQHF.

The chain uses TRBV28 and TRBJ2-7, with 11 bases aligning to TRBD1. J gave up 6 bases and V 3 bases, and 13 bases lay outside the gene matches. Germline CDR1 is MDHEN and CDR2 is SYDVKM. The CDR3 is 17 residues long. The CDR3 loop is CASSFWALDRGQSEQYF. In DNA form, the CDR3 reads TGTGCCAGCAGTTTCTGGGCCCTGGACAGGGGGCAATCCGAGCAGTACTTC. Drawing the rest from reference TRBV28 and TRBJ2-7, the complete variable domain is DVKVTQSSRYLVKRTGEKVFLECVQDMDHENMFWYRQDPGLGLRLIYFSYDVKMKEKGDIPEGYSVSREKKERFSLILESASTNQTSMYLCASSFWALDRGQSEQYFGPGTRLTVT.

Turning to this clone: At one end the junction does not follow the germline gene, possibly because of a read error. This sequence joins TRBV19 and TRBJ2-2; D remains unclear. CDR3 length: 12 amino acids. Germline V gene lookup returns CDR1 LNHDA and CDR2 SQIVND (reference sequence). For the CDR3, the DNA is TGTGCCAGTCGTATCCAATCAGGGGAGCTGTTTTTT. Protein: CASRIQSGELFF.

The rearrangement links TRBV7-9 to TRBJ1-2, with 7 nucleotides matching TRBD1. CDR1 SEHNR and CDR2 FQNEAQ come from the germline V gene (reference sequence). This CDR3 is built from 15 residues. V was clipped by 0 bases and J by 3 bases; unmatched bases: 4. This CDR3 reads CASSLAGGADYGYTF. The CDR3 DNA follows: TGTGCCAGCAGCTTAGCAGGGGGCGCGGACTATGGCTACACCTTC.

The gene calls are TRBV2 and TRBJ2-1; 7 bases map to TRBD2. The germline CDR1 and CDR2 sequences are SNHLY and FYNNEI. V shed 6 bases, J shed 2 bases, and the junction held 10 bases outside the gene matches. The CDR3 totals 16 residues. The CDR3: CASRGLGGVPYNEQFF. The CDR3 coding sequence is TGTGCCAGCAGGGGCCTGGGGGGGGTCCCCTACAATGAGCAGTTCTTC.

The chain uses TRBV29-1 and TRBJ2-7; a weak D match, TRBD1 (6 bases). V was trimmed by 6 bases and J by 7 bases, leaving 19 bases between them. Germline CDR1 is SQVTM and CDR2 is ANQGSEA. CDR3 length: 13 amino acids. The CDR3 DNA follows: TGCAGCGTCGAGGGGACACCTTCCGGGGAGCAGTACTTC. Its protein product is CSVEGTPSGEQYF.

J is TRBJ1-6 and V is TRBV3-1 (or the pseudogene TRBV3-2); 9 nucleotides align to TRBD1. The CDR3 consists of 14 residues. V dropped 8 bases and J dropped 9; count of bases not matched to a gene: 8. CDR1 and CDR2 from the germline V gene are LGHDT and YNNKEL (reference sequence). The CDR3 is CASSGQGRGSPLHF. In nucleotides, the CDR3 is TGTGCCAGCTCGGGACAGGGAAGGGGTTCACCCCTCCACTTT.

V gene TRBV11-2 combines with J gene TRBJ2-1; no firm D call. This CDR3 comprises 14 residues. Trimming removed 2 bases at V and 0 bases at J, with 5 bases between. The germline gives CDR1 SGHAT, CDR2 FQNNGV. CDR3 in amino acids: CASSLLSSYNEQFF. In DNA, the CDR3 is TGTGCCAGCAGCTTACTGAGCTCCTACAATGAGCAGTTCTTC.

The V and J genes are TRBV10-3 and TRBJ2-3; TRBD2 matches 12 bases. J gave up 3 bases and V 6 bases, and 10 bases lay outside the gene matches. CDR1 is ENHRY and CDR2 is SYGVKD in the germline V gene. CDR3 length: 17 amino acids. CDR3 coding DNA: TGTGCCATCAGACCGACTAGCGGGAGATCTAATACAGATACGCAGTATTTT. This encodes CAIRPTSGRSNTDTQYF.

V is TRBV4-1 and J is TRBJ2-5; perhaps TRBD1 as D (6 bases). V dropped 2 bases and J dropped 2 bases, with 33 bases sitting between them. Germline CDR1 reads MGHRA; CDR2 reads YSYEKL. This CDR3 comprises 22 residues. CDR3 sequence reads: CASSQTGWVRPSGRTPQETQYF. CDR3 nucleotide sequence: TGCGCCAGCAGCCAAACAGGGTGGGTCCGTCCCAGCGGCCGAACCCCTCAAGAGACCCAGTACTTC.

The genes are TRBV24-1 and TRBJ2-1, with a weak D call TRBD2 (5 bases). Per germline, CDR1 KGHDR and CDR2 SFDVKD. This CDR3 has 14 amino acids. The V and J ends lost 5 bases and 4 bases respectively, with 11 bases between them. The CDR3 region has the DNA TGTGCCACCAGTGGGTCGGGAAAGTACAATGAGCAGTTCTTC. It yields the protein CATSGSGKYNEQFF.

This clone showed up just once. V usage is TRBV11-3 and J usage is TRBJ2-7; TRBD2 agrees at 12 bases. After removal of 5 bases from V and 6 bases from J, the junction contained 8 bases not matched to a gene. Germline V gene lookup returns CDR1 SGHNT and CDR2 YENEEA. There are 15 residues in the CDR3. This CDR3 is CASSLMGLAGGEQYF. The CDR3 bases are TGTGCCAGCAGCCTTATGGGACTAGCGGGCGGCGAGCAGTACTTC.

CDR3 sequence reads: CASSGTSGSTDTQYF. The CDR3 coding sequence is TGCGCCAGCAGCGGAACTAGCGGGAGCACAGATACGCAGTATTTT. V gene TRBV5-1 combines with J gene TRBJ2-3; TRBD2 agrees at 9 bases. The germline CDR1 and CDR2 sequences are SGHRS and YFSETQ. Trimming cost V 4 bases and J 0 bases; bases outside gene matches: 3. This CDR3 contains 15 residues.

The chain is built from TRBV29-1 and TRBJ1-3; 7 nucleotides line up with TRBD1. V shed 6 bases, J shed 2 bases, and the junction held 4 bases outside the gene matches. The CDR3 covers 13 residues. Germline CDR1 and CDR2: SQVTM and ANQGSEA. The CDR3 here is CSVEGTAGNTIYF. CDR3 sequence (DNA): TGCAGCGTCGAGGGGACAGCTGGAAACACCATATATTTT.

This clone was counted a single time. In DNA form, the CDR3 reads TGTGCCAGCAGCTCCCTGGGGCAGGGGAAAGAGACCCAGTACTTC. This sequence encodes CASSSLGQGKETQYF. The chain combines TRBV5-4 with TRBJ2-5, with a weak D call TRBD1 (6 bases). The CDR3 is made up of 15 amino acids. Trimming removed 3 bases at V and 3 bases at J, with 15 bases between. Germline CDR1 and CDR2: SGHNT and YYREEE (reference sequence).

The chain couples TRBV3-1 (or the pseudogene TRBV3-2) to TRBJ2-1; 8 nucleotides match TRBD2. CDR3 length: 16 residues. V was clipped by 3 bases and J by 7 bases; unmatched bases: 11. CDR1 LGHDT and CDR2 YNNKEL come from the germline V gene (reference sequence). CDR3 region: CASSHRGLAGENEQFF. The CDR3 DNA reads TGTGCCAGCAGCCATCGAGGTCTAGCGGGTGAAAATGAGCAGTTCTTC.

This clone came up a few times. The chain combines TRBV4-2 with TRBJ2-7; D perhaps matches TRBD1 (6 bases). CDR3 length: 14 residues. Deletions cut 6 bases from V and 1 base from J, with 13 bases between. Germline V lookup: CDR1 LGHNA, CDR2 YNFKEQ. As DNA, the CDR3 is TGTGCCAGCAGACCACAGGGTGCTTCCTACGAGCAGTACTTC. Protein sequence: CASRPQGASYEQYF.

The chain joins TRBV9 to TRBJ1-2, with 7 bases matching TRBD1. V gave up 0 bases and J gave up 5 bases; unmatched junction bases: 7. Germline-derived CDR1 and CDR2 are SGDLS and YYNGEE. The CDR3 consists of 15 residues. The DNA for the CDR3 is TGTGCCAGCAGCGTAGCTACAGGGGATGGGTATGGCTACACCTTC. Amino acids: CASSVATGDGYGYTF.

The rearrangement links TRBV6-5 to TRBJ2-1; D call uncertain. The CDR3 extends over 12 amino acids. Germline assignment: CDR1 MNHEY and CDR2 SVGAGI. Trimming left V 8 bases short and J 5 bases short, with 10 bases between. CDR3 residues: CASGRRNNEQFF. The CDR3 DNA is TGTGCCAGCGGGCGCCGAAACAATGAGCAGTTCTTC.

The CDR3 DNA follows: TGTGCCAGCAGGAGACTGGGTACCTCGAACACTGAAGCTTTCTTT. Protein product: CASRRLGTSNTEAFF. The V gene is TRBV28, the J gene TRBJ1-1; no definite D call. Germline CDR1 MDHEN, CDR2 SYDVKM. The CDR3 has 15 residues. Trimming pared 6 bases from V and 1 base from J, leaving 15 bases between.

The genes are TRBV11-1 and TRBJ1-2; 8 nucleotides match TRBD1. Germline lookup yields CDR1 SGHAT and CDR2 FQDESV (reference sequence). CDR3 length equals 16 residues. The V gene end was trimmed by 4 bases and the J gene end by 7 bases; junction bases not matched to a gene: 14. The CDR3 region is CASSSYGQGPSGGYTF. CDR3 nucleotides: TGTGCCAGCAGCTCCTATGGACAGGGACCTTCGGGTGGCTACACCTTC.

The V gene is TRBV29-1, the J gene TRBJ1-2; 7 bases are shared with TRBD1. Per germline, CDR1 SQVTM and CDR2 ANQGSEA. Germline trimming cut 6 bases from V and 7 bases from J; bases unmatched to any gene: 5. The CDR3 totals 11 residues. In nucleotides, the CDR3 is TGCAGCGTCAGGGGGACGGTTGGCTACACCTTC. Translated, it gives CSVRGTVGYTF. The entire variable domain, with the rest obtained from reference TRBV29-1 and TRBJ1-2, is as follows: SAVISQKPSRDICQRGTSLTIQCQVDSQVTMMFWYRQQPGQSLTLIATANQGSEATYESGFVIDKFPISRPNLTFSTLTVSNMSPEDSSIYLCSVRGTVGYTFGSGTRLTVV.

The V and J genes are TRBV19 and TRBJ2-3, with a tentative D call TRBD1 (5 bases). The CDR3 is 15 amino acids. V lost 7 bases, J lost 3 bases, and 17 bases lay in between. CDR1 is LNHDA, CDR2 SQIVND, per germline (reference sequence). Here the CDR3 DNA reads TGTGCCAGTACCCCAGGGAAGACCTGGACAGATACGCAGTATTTT. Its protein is CASTPGKTWTDTQYF.

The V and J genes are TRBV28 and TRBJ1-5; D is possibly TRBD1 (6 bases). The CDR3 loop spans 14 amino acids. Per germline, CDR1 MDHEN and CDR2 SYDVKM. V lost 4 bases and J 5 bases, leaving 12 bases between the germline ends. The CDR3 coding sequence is TGTGCCAGCAGTTACCGGGGACAATATCAGCCCCAGCATTTT. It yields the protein CASSYRGQYQPQHF.

The CDR3 region is CASRGQGLNEQFF. The CDR3 DNA reads TGTGCCAGCAGGGGACAGGGACTCAATGAGCAGTTCTTC. The chain uses TRBV3-1 (or the pseudogene TRBV3-2) and TRBJ2-1; TRBD1 aligns across 9 bases. Trimming cost V 6 bases and J 6 bases; bases outside gene matches: 3. CDR1 is LGHDT, CDR2 YNNKEL, per germline (reference sequence). The CDR3 has 13 residues.

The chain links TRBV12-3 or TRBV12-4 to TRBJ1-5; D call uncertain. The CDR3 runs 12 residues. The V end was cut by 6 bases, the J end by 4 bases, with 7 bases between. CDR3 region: CASRLGNQPQHF. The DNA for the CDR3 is TGTGCCAGCAGACTAGGAAATCAGCCCCAGCATTTT.

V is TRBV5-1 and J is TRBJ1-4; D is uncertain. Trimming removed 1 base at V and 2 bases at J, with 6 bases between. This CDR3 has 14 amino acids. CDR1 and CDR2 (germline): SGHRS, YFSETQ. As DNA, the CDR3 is TGCGCCAGCAGCTTGACGGTGACTAATGAAAAACTGTTTTTT. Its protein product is CASSLTVTNEKLFF.

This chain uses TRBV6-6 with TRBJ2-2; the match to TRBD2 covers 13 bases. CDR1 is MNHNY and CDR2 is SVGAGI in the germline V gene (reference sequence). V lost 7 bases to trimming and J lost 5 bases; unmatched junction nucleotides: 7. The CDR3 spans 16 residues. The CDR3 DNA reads TGTGCCAGCAACCCGGGACTAGCGGGGATGACCGGGGAGCTGTTTTTT. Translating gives CASNPGLAGMTGELFF.

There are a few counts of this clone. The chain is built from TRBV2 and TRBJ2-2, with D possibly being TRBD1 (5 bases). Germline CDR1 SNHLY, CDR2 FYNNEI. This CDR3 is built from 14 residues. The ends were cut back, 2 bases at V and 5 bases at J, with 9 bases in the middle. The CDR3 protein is CASSERQITGELFF. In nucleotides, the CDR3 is TGTGCCAGCAGTGAACGACAGATAACCGGGGAGCTGTTTTTT. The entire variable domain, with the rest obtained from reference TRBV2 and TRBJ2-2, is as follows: EPEVTQTPSHQVTQMGQEVILRCVPISNHLYFYWYRQILGQKVEFLVSFYNNEISEKSEIFDDQFSVERPDGSNFTLKIRSTKLEDSAMYFCASSERQITGELFFGEGSRLTVL.

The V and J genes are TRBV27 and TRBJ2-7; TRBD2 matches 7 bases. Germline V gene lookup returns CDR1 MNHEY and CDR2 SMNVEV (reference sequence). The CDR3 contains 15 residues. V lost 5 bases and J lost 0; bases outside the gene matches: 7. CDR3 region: CASSPRAGSSYEQYF. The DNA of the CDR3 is TGTGCCAGCAGTCCGCGAGCGGGGAGCTCCTACGAGCAGTACTTC.

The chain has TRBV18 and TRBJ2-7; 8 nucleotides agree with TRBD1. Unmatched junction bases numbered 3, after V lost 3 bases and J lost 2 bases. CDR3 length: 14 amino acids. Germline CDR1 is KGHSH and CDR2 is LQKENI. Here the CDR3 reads CASSPRQGTYEQYF. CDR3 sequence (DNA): TGTGCCAGCTCACCCCGACAGGGGACCTACGAGCAGTACTTC.

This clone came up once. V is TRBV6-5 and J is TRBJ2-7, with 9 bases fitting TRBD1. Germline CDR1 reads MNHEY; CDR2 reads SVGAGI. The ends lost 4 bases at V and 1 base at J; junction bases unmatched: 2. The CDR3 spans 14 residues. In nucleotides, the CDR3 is TGTGCCAGCAGTTCCGGGACAGGGTCCTACGAGCAGTACTTC. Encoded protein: CASSSGTGSYEQYF.